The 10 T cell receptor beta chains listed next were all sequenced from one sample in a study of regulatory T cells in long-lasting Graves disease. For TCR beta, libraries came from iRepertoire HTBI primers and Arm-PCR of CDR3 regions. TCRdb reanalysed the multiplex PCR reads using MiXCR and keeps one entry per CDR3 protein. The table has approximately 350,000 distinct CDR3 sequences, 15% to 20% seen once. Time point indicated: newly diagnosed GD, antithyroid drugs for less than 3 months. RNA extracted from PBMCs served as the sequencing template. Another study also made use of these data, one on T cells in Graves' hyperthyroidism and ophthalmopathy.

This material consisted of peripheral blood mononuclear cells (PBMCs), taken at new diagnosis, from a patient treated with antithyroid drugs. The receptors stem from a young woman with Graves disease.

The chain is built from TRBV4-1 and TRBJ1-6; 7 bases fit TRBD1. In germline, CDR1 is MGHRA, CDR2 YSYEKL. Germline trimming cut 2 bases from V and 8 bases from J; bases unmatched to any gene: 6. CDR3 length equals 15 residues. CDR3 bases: TGCGCCAGCAGCCAAACAGGGGTTGGGGATTCACCCCTCCACTTT. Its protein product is CASSQTGVGDSPLHF.

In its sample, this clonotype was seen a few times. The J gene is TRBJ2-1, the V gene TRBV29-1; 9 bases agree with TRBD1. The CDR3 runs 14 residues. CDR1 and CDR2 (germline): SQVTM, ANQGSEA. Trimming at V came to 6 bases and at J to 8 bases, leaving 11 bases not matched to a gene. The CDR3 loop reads CSVRGTGLRDEQFF. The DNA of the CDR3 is TGCAGCGTAAGAGGGACAGGGCTTAGGGATGAGCAGTTCTTC.

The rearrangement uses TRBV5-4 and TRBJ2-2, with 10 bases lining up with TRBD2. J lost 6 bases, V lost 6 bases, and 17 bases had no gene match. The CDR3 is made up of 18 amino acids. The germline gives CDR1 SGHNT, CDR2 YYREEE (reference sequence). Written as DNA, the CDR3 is TGTGCCAGCACCCGAGGCTTGGTAGCGGGAGGTTCGGCCGGGGAGCTGTTTTTT. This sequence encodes CASTRGLVAGGSAGELFF.

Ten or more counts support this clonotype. The CDR3 DNA reads TGTGCCAGCAGCTTGGGGGCCGACTACGGGGCTAAGCAGTTCTTC. It translates to CASSLGADYGAKQFF. The rearrangement uses TRBV7-2 and TRBJ2-1; D perhaps matches TRBD1 (6 bases). Germline assignment: CDR1 SGHTA and CDR2 FQGNSA. With 3 bases removed from V and 11 bases from J, the gap between germline ends came to 20 bases. The CDR3 totals 15 residues.

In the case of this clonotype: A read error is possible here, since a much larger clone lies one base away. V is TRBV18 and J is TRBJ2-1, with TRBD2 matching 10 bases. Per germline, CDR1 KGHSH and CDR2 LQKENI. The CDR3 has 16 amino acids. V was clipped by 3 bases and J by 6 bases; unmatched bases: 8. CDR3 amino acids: CASSPLAGDGCNEQFF. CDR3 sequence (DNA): TGTGCCAGCTCACCTCTAGCGGGGGACGGGTGCAATGAGCAGTTCTTC.

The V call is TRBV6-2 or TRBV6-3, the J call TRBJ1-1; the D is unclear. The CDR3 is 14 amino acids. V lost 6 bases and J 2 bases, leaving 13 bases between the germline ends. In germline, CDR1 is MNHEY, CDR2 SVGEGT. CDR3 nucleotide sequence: TGTGCCAGCAGCACCCCCGAGAGAAACACTGAAGCTTTCTTT. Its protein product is CASSTPERNTEAFF.

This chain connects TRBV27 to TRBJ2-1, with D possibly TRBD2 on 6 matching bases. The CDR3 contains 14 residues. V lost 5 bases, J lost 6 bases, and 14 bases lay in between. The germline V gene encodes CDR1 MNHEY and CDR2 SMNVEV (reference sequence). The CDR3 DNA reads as TGTGCCAGCAGTAGTTCCGGGGGTGGCAATGAGCAGTTCTTC. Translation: CASSSSGGGNEQFF.

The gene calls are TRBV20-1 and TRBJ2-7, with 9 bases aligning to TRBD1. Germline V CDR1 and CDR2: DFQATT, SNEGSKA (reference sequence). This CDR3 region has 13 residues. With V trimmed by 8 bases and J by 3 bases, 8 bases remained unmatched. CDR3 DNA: TGCAGTCTTAAAGGGGACAGGGACTACGAGCAGTACTTC. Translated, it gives CSLKGDRDYEQYF.

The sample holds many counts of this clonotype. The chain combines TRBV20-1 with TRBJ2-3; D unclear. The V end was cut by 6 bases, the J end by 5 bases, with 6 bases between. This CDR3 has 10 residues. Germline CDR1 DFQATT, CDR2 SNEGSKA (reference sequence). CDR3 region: CSALGDTQYF. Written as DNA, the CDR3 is TGCAGTGCCCTGGGAGATACGCAGTATTTT.

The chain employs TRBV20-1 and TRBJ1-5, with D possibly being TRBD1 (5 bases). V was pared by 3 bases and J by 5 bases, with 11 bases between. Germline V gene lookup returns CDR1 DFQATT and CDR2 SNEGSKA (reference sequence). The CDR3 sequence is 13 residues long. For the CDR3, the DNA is TGCAGTGCTAGTAGGGGTCTCGATCAGCCCCAGCATTTT. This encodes CSASRGLDQPQHF.